Here is one T cell receptor (beta chain) with its context. Its matching antigen is unknown. Using a constant-region primer together with ProtoScript II reverse transcriptase, TCR beta cDNA was made from about 490 ng of total RNA. Libraries covering TCR beta were generated through three nested multiplex PCR rounds (using a slightly modified ARM-PCR). The first two PCR rounds used TRBV1-TRBV30 forward primers with a C-beta reverse primer, about 10 cycles each. TCRdb fed the multiplex PCR reads into MiXCR, producing one record per CDR3 protein. The sample comprises approximately 330,000 distinct CDR3 sequences, less than 70% of which are singletons, and about 6% rests with the top ten. The V end was cut by 6 bases, the J end by 4 bases, with 10 bases between. Germline V gene sequence: CDR1 MDHEN, CDR2 SYDVKM. There are 13 residues in the CDR3. The record originates from a study of tumor-infiltrating lymphocytes in primary liver carcinoma.

Unsorted whole blood yielded blood RNA, and germline DNA was extracted as well. Study-wide results and limits: Significantly greater top-250-clone fractions characterized tumors relative to blood (p = 0.039). For tumor-adjacent and tumor-blood pairs, overlap was less than that seen for tumor region pairs.

The material sequenced was peripheral blood. The TCR sequence derives from a man between 35 and 55 years old with primary liver carcinoma and hepatitis B virus infection. This chain joins TRBV28 and TRBJ2-1; D is perhaps TRBD1 (6 bases). Here the CDR3 reads CASSTGLYNEQFF. The CDR3 DNA sequence: TGTGCCAGCAGCACAGGGCTATACAATGAGCAGTTCTTC.